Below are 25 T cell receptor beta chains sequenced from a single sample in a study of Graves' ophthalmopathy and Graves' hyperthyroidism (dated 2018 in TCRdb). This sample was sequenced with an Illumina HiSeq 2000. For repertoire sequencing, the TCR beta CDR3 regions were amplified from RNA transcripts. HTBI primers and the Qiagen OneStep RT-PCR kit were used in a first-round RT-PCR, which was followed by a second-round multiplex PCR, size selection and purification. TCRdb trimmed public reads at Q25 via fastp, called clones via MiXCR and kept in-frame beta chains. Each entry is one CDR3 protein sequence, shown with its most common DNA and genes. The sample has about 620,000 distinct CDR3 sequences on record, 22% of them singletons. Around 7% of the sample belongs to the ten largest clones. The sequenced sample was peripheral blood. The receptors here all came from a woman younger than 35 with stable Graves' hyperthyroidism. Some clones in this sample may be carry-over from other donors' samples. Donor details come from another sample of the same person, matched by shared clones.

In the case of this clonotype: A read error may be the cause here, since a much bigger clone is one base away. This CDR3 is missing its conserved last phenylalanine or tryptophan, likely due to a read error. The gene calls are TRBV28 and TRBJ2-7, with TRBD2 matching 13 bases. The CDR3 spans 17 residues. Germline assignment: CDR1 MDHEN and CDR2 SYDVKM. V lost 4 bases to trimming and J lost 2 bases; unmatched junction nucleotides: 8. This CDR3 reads CASSSPIGTSGTYEQYL. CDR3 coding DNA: TGTGCCAGCAGTTCTCCGATTGGGACTAGCGGGACCTACGAGCAGTACCTC.

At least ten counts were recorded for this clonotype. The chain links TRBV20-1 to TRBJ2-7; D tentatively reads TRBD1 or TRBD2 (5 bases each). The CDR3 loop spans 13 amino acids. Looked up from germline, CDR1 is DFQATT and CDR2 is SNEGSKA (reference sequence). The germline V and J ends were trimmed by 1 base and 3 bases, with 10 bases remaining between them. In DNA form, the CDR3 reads TGCAGTGCTAGAGGAGGGACCCACTACGAGCAGTACTTC. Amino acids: CSARGGTHYEQYF.

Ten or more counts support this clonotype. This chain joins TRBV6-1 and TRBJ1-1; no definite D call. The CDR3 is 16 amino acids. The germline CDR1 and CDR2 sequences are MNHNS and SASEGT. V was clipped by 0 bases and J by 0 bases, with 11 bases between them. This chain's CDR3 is CASSEAVGHLNTEAFF. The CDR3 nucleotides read TGTGCCAGCAGTGAAGCGGTTGGGCATTTGAACACTGAAGCTTTCTTT.

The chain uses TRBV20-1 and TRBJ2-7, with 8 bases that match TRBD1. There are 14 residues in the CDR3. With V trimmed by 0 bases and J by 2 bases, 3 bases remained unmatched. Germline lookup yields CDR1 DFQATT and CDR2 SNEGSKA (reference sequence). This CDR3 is CSARDGDRPYEQYF. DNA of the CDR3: TGCAGTGCTAGAGATGGGGACAGGCCCTACGAGCAGTACTTC.

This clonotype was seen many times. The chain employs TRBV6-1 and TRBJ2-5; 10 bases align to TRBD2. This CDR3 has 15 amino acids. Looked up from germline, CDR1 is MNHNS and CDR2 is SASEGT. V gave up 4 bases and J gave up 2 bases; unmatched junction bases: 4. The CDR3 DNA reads TGTGCCAGCAGTGGGGAACTAGCGGGACAAGAGACCCAGTACTTC. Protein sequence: CASSGELAGQETQYF.

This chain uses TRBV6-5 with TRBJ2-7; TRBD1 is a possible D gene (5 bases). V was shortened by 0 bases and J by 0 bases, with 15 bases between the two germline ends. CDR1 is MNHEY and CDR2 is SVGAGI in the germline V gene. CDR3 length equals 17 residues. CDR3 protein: CASSYSSPGISSYEQYF. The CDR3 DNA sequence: TGTGCCAGCAGTTACTCGAGCCCAGGGATTAGCTCCTACGAGCAGTACTTC.

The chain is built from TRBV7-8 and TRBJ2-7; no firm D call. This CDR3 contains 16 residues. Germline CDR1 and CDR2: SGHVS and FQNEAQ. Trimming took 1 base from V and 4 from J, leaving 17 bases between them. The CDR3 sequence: CASSLESWQKIYEQYF. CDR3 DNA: TGTGCCAGCAGCTTAGAGTCCTGGCAGAAGATTTACGAGCAGTACTTC.

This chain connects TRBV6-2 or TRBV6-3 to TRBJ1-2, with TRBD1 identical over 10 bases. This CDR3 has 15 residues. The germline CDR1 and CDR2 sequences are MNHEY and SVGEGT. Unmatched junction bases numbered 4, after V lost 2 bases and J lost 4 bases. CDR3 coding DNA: TGTGCCAGCAGTTACGGACAGGGGGGCGGCTATGGCTACACCTTC. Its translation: CASSYGQGGGYGYTF.

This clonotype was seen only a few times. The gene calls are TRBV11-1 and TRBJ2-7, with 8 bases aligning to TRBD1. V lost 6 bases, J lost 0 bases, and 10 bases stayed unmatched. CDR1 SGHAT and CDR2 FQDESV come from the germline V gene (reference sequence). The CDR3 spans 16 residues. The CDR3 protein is CASRGLSGQGSYEQYF. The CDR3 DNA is TGTGCCAGCAGGGGTTTATCTGGACAGGGCTCCTACGAGCAGTACTTC.

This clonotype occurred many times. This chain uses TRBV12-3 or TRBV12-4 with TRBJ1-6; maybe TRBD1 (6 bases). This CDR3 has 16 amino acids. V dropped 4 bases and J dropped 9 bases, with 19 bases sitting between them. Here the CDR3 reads CASSYNSGQKLSPLHF. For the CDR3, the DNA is TGTGCCAGCAGTTACAATTCGGGACAAAAACTTTCACCCCTCCACTTT.

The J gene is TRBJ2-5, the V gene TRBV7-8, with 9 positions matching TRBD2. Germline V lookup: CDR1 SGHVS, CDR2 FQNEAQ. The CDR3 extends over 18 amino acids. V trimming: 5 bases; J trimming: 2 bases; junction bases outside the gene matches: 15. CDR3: CASSPRRAGGLIQETQYF. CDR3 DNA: TGTGCCAGCAGCCCGCGAAGAGCGGGGGGACTCATTCAAGAGACCCAGTACTTC.

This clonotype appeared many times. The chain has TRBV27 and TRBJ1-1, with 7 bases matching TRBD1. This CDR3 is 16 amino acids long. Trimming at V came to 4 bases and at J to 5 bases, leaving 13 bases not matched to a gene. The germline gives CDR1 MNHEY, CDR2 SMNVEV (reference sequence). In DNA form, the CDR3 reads TGTGCCAGCAGTTATGGAGGGGGCGCGGAGGGTACTGAAGCTTTCTTT. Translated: CASSYGGGAEGTEAFF.

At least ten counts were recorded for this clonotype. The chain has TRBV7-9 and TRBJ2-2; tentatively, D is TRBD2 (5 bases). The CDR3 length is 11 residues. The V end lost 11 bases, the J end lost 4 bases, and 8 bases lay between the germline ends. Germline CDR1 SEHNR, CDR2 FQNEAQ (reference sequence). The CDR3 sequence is CAPGGTGELFF. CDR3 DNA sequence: TGTGCCCCAGGAGGCACCGGGGAGCTGTTTTTT.

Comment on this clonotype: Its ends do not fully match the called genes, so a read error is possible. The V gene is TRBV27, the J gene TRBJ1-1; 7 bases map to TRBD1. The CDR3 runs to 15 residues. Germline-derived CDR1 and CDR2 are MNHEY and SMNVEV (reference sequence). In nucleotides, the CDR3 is TGTGCCAGCAGTTTATCGGGGACAGCGAACACTGAAGCTTCATTT. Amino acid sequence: CASSLSGTANTEASF.

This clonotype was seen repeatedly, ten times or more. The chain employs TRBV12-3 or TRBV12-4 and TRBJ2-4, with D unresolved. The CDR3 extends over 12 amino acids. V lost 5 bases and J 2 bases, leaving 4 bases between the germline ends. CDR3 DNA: TGTGCCAGCAGTCCGTCCAAAAACATTCAGTACTTC. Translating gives CASSPSKNIQYF.

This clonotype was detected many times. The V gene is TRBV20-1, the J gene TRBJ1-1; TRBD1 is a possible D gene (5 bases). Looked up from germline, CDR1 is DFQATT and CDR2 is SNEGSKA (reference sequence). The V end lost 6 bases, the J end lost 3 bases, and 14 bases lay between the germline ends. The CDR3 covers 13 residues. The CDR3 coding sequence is TGCAGTGCCATTTCCGGGACTCACACTGAAGCTTTCTTT. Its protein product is CSAISGTHTEAFF.

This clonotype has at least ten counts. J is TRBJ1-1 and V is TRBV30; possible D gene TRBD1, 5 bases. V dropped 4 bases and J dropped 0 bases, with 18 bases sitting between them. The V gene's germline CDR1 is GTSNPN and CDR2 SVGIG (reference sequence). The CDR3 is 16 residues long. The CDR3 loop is CAWTHWRGLMNTEAFF. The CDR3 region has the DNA TGTGCCTGGACCCACTGGCGGGGACTCATGAACACTGAAGCTTTCTTT.

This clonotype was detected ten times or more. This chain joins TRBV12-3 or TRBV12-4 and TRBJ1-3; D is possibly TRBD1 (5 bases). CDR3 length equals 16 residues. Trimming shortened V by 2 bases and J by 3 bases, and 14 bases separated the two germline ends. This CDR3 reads CASSLTQNQGGNTIYF. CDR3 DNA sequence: TGTGCCAGCAGTTTAACACAGAACCAGGGTGGAAACACCATATATTTT.

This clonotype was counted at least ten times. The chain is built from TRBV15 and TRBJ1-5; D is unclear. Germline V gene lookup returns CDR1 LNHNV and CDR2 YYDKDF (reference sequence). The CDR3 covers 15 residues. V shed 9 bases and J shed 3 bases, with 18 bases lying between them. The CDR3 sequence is CATQSSRADNQPQHF. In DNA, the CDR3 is TGTGCCACTCAAAGCAGTAGGGCAGACAATCAGCCCCAGCATTTT.

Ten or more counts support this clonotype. CDR3 in amino acids: CSARDFGAEIYEQYF. The CDR3 DNA reads as TGCAGTGCTAGAGATTTTGGGGCGGAAATATACGAGCAGTACTTC. The V gene is TRBV20-1, the J gene TRBJ2-7; tentative D call: TRBD1 (5 bases). The CDR3 is 15 residues long. Trimming removed 0 bases from V and 4 bases from J, with 16 bases in between. Germline V lookup: CDR1 DFQATT, CDR2 SNEGSKA (reference sequence).

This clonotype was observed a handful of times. CDR3 protein: CASSQGSIAVYGYTF. DNA for the CDR3: TGCGCCAGCAGCCAAGGATCTATCGCAGTCTATGGCTACACCTTC. The V and J genes are TRBV4-1 and TRBJ1-2; unclear D gene. Germline-derived CDR1 and CDR2 are MGHRA and YSYEKL. The CDR3 contains 15 residues. V was shortened by 1 base and J by 4 bases, with 13 bases between the two germline ends.

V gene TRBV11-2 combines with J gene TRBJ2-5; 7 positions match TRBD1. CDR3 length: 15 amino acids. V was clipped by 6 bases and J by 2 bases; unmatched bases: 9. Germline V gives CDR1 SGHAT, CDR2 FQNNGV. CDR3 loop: CASSATGVLQETQYF. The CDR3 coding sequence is TGTGCCAGCAGTGCTACAGGGGTCCTACAAGAGACCCAGTACTTC.

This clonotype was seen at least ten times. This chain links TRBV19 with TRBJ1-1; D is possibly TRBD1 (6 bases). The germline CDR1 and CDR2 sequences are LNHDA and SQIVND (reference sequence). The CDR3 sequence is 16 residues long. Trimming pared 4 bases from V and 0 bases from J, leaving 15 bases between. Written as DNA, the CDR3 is TGTGCCAGTAGTACCACAGGGATTCGCATGAACACTGAAGCTTTCTTT. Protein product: CASSTTGIRMNTEAFF. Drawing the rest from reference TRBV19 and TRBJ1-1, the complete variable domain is DGGITQSPKYLFRKEGQNVTLSCEQNLNHDAMYWYRQDPGQGLRLIYYSQIVNDFQKGDIAEGYSVSREKKESFPLTVTSAQKNPTAFYLCASSTTGIRMNTEAFFGQGTRLTVV.

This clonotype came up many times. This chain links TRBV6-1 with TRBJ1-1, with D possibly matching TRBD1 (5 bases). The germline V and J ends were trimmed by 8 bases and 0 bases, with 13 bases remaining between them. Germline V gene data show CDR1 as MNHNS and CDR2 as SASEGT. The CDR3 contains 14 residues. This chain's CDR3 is CASYRGRVNTEAFF. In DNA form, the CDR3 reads TGTGCCAGCTATCGGGGCAGGGTGAACACTGAAGCTTTCTTT.

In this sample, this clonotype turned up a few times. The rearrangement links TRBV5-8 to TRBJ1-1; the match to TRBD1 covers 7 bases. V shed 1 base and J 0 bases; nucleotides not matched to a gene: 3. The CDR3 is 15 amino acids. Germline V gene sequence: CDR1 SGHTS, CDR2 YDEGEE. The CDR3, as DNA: TGTGCCAGCAGCTTGATGACAGGGATGAACACTGAAGCTTTCTTT. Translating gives CASSLMTGMNTEAFF.